The 27 T cell receptor beta chains below come from one sample, sequenced in a study of blood T cells in healthy people across ages. A sample-barcoded 5' primer and a J-beta primer mix were used in a second PCR of about 7 to 11 cycles. TCRdb reanalysed the 5' RACE reads using MiXCR and keeps one entry per CDR3 protein. The sample consists of about 500,000 distinct CDR3 sequences, nearly 25% of them appearing once. This same sample was also part of a study on T cells of mothers and their children.

The sample taken for sequencing was blood. Every receptor here comes from a boy younger than 18 in good health.

In this sample, this clonotype turned up a few times. V and J are TRBV7-2 and TRBJ2-7, with a weak D call TRBD1 (6 bases). CDR1 and CDR2 (germline): SGHTA, FQGNSA. This CDR3 has 14 residues. Trimming removed 5 bases at V and 4 bases at J, with 15 bases between. The CDR3 DNA reads as TGTGCCAGCAGCCCCCAGGGCCAGGGGTACGAGCAGTACTTC. Its translation is CASSPQGQGYEQYF.

The chain joins TRBV7-9 to TRBJ2-7; maybe TRBD2 (6 bases). Germline V lookup: CDR1 SEHNR, CDR2 FQNEAQ (reference sequence). The CDR3 is made up of 15 amino acids. V lost 5 bases and J 2 bases, leaving 16 bases between the germline ends. As DNA, the CDR3 is TGTGCCAGCAGCCCCGCGGCTAGCGCCACCTACGAGCAGTACTTC. As protein: CASSPAASATYEQYF.

This clonotype turned up a few times. The chain has TRBV7-9 and TRBJ2-1, with 12 bases that match TRBD2. There are 17 residues in the CDR3. With 6 bases clipped from V and 8 bases from J, the junction kept 14 bases outside the gene matches. In germline, CDR1 is SEHNR, CDR2 FQNEAQ (reference sequence). DNA for the CDR3: TGTGCCAGCAGATCCTTGGACGGACTAGCGGGACGGGATGAGCAGTTCTTC. Translated: CASRSLDGLAGRDEQFF. The entire variable domain, with the rest obtained from reference TRBV7-9 and TRBJ2-1, is as follows: DTGVSQNPRHKITKRGQNVTFRCDPISEHNRLYWYRQTLGQGPEFLTYFQNEAQLEKSRLLSDRFSAERPKGSFSTLEIQRTEQGDSAMYLCASRSLDGLAGRDEQFFGPGTRLTVL.

This clonotype was seen more than once but under ten times. This chain links TRBV12-3 or TRBV12-4 with TRBJ2-3, with 8 bases identical to TRBD2. V trimming: 7 bases; J trimming: 4 bases; junction bases outside the gene matches: 10. This CDR3 region has 15 residues. The CDR3 region has the DNA TGTGCCAGCACCAGTGCGGGGGGACTAGCAGATACGCAGTATTTT. Protein product: CASTSAGGLADTQYF.

This clonotype was found a few times. This chain connects TRBV7-2 to TRBJ2-5, with 11 bases that match TRBD2. The tail of the sequence fits TRBJ2-1 better, so the J call may be wrong. This CDR3 region has 17 residues. Germline CDR1 is SGHTA and CDR2 is FQGNSA. Here the CDR3 reads CASSLAATSGVSNEQFF. The CDR3 region has the DNA TGTGCCAGCAGCTTAGCGGCGACTAGCGGGGTCTCGAATGAGCAGTTCTTC.

This clonotype occurred a few times. For the CDR3, the DNA is TGTGCCAGCAGCCGGGACAGATTTAACTATGGCTACACCTTC. Amino acid sequence: CASSRDRFNYGYTF. The chain couples TRBV2 to TRBJ1-2, with TRBD1 identical over 7 bases. The V gene end was trimmed by 6 bases and the J gene end by 1 base; junction bases not matched to a gene: 5. This CDR3 comprises 14 residues. From germline, CDR1 is SNHLY and CDR2 FYNNEI.

There are a few counts of this clonotype. This sequence joins TRBV4-1 and TRBJ2-5; the match to TRBD1 covers 10 bases. Trimming cost V 0 bases and J 5 bases; bases outside gene matches: 9. The germline gives CDR1 MGHRA, CDR2 YSYEKL. CDR3 length: 17 amino acids. In nucleotides, the CDR3 is TGCGCCAGCAGCCAAGAGTACCGGGACAGGGGTTTGGAGACCCAGTACTTC. The encoded protein is CASSQEYRDRGLETQYF.

Written as DNA, the CDR3 is TGTGCCAGCAGCCCGCGGGCGGACCCATCTAATGAGCAGTTCTTC. It codes for CASSPRADPSNEQFF. The chain couples TRBV9 to TRBJ2-1; tentative D call: TRBD2 (5 bases). Germline CDR1 reads SGDLS; CDR2 reads YYNGEE. V lost 4 bases and J lost 7, with 18 bases in between. CDR3 length equals 15 residues.

V usage is TRBV4-3 and J usage is TRBJ2-5; 9 bases agree with TRBD2. With the DNA end fitting TRBJ2-1 better, the J assignment may be wrong. Germline V gene lookup returns CDR1 LGHNA and CDR2 YSLEER. This CDR3 comprises 17 residues. CDR3 nucleotides: TGCGCCAGCAGCCAAGATAATTTAGCGGGAGCTATAGATGAGCAGTTCTTC. Its protein is CASSQDNLAGAIDEQFF.

This clonotype was counted between two and nine times. The J gene is TRBJ1-2, the V gene TRBV18, with 9 nucleotides matching TRBD1. The CDR3 runs 14 residues. V was clipped by 3 bases and J by 6 bases; unmatched bases: 5. Looked up from germline, CDR1 is KGHSH and CDR2 is LQKENI. As DNA, the CDR3 is TGTGCCAGCTCACCGGGACAGGGAGGTCATGGCTACACCTTC. Translation gives CASSPGQGGHGYTF. Based on the CDR3 plus reference TRBV18 and TRBJ1-2, the full variable domain is NAGVMQNPRHLVRRRGQEARLRCSPMKGHSHVYWYRQLPEEGLKFMVYLQKENIIDESGMPKERFSAEFPKEGPSILRIQQVVRGDSAAYFCASSPGQGGHGYTFGSGTRLTVV.

This clonotype showed up just a few times. The chain joins TRBV12-3 or TRBV12-4 to TRBJ1-2; possible D gene TRBD1, 6 bases. CDR3 size: 14 residues. The V and J ends lost 2 bases and 0 bases respectively, with 7 bases between them. The DNA for the CDR3 is TGTGCCAGCAGTTTAACAGGGCCTAACTATGGCTACACCTTC. Its protein is CASSLTGPNYGYTF.

In this sample, this clonotype turned up a few times. The CDR3 bases are TGCAGTGCTAGAGGGGATCGGGACAGACACAATGAGCAGTTCTTC. It yields the protein CSARGDRDRHNEQFF. The J gene is TRBJ2-1, the V gene TRBV20-1, with TRBD1 matching over 7 bases. The CDR3 contains 15 residues. CDR1 and CDR2 from the germline V gene are DFQATT and SNEGSKA (reference sequence). V lost 1 base, J lost 5 bases, and 8 bases stayed unmatched.

At least ten counts were recorded for this clonotype. The chain links TRBV4-3 to TRBJ2-7; D might be TRBD1 (6 bases). V was cut by 4 bases and J by 2 bases, with 15 bases left in between. This CDR3 has 15 amino acids. Germline V gene lookup returns CDR1 LGHNA and CDR2 YSLEER. In DNA form, the CDR3 reads TGCGCCAGCAGCCTTTCTACAGGGAATGCCTACGAGCAGTACTTC. The encoded protein is CASSLSTGNAYEQYF.

The genes are TRBV5-1 and TRBJ2-5; unclear D gene. The ends were cut back, 4 bases at V and 2 bases at J, with 12 bases in the middle. CDR3 size: 14 residues. Germline V gives CDR1 SGHRS, CDR2 YFSETQ. DNA for the CDR3: TGCGCCAGCAGCCCCGCCCTGGGACAAGAGACCCAGTACTTC. It encodes CASSPALGQETQYF.

This clonotype appeared a few times. V is TRBV20-1 and J is TRBJ2-7; tentatively, D is TRBD2 (6 bases). The V end lost 3 bases, the J end lost 4 bases, and 19 bases lay between the germline ends. Germline CDR1 DFQATT, CDR2 SNEGSKA (reference sequence). The CDR3 length is 15 residues. The CDR3 DNA reads TGCAGTGCTAGCCGTTCTGGAGGGAGCACATACGAGCAGTACTTC. Its protein is CSASRSGGSTYEQYF.

This clonotype has a count of ten or more. V gene TRBV9 combines with J gene TRBJ2-7; D gene uncertain. Trimming took off 2 bases at V and 0 bases at J, with 6 bases between the two ends. The length of the CDR3 is 13 residues. CDR1 is SGDLS, CDR2 YYNGEE, per germline. The CDR3 is CASSVGSSYEQYF. The CDR3 DNA reads as TGTGCCAGCAGCGTGGGATCCTCCTACGAGCAGTACTTC.

The table lists this clonotype with a few counts. This chain links TRBV12-3 or TRBV12-4 with TRBJ2-5; 11 positions match TRBD2. The CDR3 totals 15 residues. V gave up 6 bases and J gave up 3 bases; unmatched junction bases: 6. The CDR3 DNA reads as TGTGCCAGCAGCAGACCGACTAGCGGGGAAGAGACCCAGTACTTC. This translates into CASSRPTSGEETQYF.

This sequence joins TRBV7-9 and TRBJ1-1; TRBD1 matches at 9 bases. CDR3 size: 15 residues. Germline trimming cut 0 bases from V and 3 bases from J; bases unmatched to any gene: 2. Germline CDR1 reads SEHNR; CDR2 reads FQNEAQ (reference sequence). CDR3 sequence (DNA): TGTGCCAGCAGCTTAGCGACAGGGGGGGACACTGAAGCTTTCTTT. Encoded protein: CASSLATGGDTEAFF.

In its sample, this clonotype was seen a few times. V usage is TRBV10-3 and J usage is TRBJ1-2; tentative D call: TRBD1 (6 bases). CDR1 is ENHRY, CDR2 SYGVKD, per germline. The CDR3 contains 13 residues. V lost 7 bases and J 8 bases, leaving 17 bases between the germline ends. As DNA, the CDR3 is TGTGCCATCACCCCGACAGGTTTTTGGGGCTACACCTTC. It encodes CAITPTGFWGYTF.

A few counts support this clonotype. The rearrangement joins TRBV7-9 to TRBJ1-5; D is possibly TRBD1 (6 bases). V lost 5 bases and J lost 11, with 16 bases in between. From germline, CDR1 is SEHNR and CDR2 FQNEAQ (reference sequence). This CDR3 is 13 amino acids long. The CDR3 sequence: CASSPPGEGSQHF. CDR3 DNA: TGTGCCAGCAGCCCCCCAGGGGAGGGATCCCAGCATTTT.

This clonotype was seen only a few times. Germline is not matched at one junction end, which may reflect a read error. The genes are TRBV5-1 and TRBJ2-5; TRBD2 matches at 13 bases. The CDR3 extends over 17 amino acids. Germline CDR1 reads SGHRS; CDR2 reads YFSETQ. The CDR3 bases are TGCACCAGCAGCTTGGGAGGACTAGCGGGAGCTGGGGAGACCCAGTACTTC. Its protein product is CTSSLGGLAGAGETQYF.

In this sample, this clonotype turned up a few times. The genes are TRBV6-6 and TRBJ2-1; either TRBD1 or TRBD2 may fit D (5 bases each). V was clipped by 0 bases and J by 9 bases, with 15 bases between them. CDR1 and CDR2 from the germline V gene are MNHNY and SVGAGI (reference sequence). This CDR3 spans 15 amino acids. The CDR3 loop reads CASSYSGDRSGEQFF. CDR3 bases: TGTGCCAGCAGTTACTCAGGGGACCGGAGCGGTGAGCAGTTCTTC.

The chain combines TRBV20-1 with TRBJ2-7; D uncertain. V lost 6 bases and J lost 0, with 12 bases in between. The CDR3 length is 13 residues. CDR1 is DFQATT and CDR2 is SNEGSKA in the germline V gene (reference sequence). The CDR3 DNA reads TGCAGTGCGCGGACGGTAGACTCCTACGAGCAGTACTTC. Translation gives CSARTVDSYEQYF.

The rearrangement joins TRBV19 to TRBJ1-2, with TRBD1 identical over 9 bases. CDR3 length: 13 amino acids. Germline CDR1 is LNHDA and CDR2 is SQIVND (reference sequence). The trim removed 5 bases at V and 6 bases at J, leaving 4 bases unmatched. The CDR3 DNA reads as TGTGCCAGTAGTCGACAGGGGGTCGATGGCTACACCTTC. As protein: CASSRQGVDGYTF.

This chain uses TRBV28 with TRBJ1-5; the D gene is possibly TRBD1 (5 bases). This CDR3 contains 14 residues. Germline V gene lookup returns CDR1 MDHEN and CDR2 SYDVKM. Trimming removed 7 bases at V and 4 bases at J, with 14 bases between. The CDR3 spells CASIKRQPNQPQHF. The DNA for the CDR3 is TGTGCCAGCATTAAACGACAGCCGAATCAGCCCCAGCATTTT.

The chain couples TRBV20-1 to TRBJ2-1; D might be TRBD2 (6 bases). Trimming left V 1 base short and J 6 bases short, with 7 bases between. CDR1 DFQATT and CDR2 SNEGSKA come from the germline V gene (reference sequence). CDR3 length: 12 amino acids. In DNA, the CDR3 is TGCAGTGCTAGAGTTAGCGGCAATGAGCAGTTCTTC. It translates to CSARVSGNEQFF.

This clonotype was counted between two and nine times. The rearrangement uses TRBV6-1 and TRBJ1-1; unclear D gene. The V gene lost 1 base and the J gene lost 6 bases, with 6 bases spanning the gap. CDR3 length: 12 residues. Germline assignment: CDR1 MNHNS and CDR2 SASEGT. CDR3 bases: TGTGCCAGCAGTGAAGAGGGCCCTGAAGCTTTCTTT. It yields the protein CASSEEGPEAFF.